The present T cell receptor (beta chain) was sequenced within a study of T cell changes during pregnancy in multiple sclerosis. This CDR3 has 12 amino acids. V was cut by 5 bases and J by 6 bases, with 10 bases left in between. The germline CDR1 and CDR2 sequences are MNHNS and SASEGT. Method: immunoSEQ multiplex PCR; TCRdb's copy keeps in-frame clones and lacks some. Here the sample spans approximately 100,000 clones, about 90% being singletons. The genes are TRBV6-1 and TRBJ1-1; D perhaps matches TRBD1 (6 bases). The source of this sequence is a female donor with multiple sclerosis, enrolled in a pregnancy study. The sequencing here drew on peripheral blood, taken before pregnancy. CDR3: CASSNRVAEAFF. The CDR3 nucleotides are TGTGCCAGCAGTAACAGGGTAGCTGAAGCTTTCTTT.